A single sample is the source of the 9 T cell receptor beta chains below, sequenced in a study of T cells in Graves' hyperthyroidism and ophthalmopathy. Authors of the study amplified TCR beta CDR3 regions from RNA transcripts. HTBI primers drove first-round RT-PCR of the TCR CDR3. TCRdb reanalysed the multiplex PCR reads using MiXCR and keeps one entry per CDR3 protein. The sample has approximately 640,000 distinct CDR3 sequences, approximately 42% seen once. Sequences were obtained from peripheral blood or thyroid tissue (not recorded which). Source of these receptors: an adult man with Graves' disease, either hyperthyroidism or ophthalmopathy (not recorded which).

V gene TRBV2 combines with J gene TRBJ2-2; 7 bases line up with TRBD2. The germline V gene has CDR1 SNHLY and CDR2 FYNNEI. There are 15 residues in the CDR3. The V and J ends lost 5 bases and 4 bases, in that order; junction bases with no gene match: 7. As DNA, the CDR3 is TGTGCCAGCAGTTACGCGGGAGCGGGCACCGGGGAGCTGTTTTTT. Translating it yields CASSYAGAGTGELFF.

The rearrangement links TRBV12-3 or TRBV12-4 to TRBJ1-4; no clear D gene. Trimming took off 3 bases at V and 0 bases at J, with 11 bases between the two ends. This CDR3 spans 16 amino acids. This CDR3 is CASSFGRRATNEKLFF. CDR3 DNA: TGTGCCAGCAGTTTCGGTCGGAGGGCAACTAATGAAAAACTGTTTTTT.

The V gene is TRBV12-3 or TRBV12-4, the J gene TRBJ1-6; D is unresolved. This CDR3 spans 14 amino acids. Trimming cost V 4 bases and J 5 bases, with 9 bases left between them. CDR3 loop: CASSYGINNSPLHF. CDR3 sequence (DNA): TGTGCCAGCAGTTACGGGATAAATAATTCACCCCTCCACTTT.

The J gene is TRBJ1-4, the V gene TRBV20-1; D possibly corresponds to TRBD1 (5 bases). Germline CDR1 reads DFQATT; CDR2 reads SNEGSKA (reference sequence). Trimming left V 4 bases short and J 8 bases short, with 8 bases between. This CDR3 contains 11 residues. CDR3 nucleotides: TGCAGTGCTATGCGACAGGAAAAACTGTTTTTT. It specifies CSAMRQEKLFF.

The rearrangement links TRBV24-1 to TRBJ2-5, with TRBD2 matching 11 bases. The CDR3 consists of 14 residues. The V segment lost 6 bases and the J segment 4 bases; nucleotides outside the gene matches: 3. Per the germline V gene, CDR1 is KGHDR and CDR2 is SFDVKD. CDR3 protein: CATSLGTSGETQYF. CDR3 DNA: TGTGCCACCAGTCTTGGGACTAGCGGAGAGACCCAGTACTTC.

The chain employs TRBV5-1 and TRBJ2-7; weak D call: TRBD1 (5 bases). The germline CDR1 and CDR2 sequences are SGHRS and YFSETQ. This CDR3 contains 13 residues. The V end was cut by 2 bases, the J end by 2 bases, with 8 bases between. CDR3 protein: CASSFDSTYEQYF. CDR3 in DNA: TGCGCCAGCAGCTTTGACAGTACCTACGAGCAGTACTTC. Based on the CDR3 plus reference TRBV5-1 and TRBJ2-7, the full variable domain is KAGVTQTPRYLIKTRGQQVTLSCSPISGHRSVSWYQQTPGQGLQFLFEYFSETQRNKGNFPGRFSGRQFSNSRSEMNVSTLELGDSALYLCASSFDSTYEQYFGPGTRLTVT.

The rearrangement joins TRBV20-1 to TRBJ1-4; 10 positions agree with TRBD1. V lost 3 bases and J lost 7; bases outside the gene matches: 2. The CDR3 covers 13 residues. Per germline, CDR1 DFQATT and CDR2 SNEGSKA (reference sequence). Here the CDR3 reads CSASGTGVEKLFF. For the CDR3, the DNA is TGCAGTGCTAGCGGGACAGGGGTTGAAAAACTGTTTTTT.

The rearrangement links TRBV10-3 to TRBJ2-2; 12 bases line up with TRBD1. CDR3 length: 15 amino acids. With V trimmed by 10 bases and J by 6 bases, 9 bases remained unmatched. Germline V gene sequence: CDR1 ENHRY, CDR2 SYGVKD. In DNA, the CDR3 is TGTGCCAGCAGGCCCGGGACAGGGGGCTCCGGGGAGCTGTTTTTT. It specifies CASRPGTGGSGELFF.

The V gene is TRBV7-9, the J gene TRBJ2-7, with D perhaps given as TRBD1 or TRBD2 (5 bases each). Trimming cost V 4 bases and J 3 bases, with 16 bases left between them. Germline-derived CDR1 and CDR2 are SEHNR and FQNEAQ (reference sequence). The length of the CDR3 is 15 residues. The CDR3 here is CASSSGTFGDYEQYF. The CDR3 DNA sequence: TGTGCCAGCAGCTCTGGGACGTTCGGGGACTACGAGCAGTACTTC. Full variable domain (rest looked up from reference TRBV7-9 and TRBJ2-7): DTGVSQNPRHKITKRGQNVTFRCDPISEHNRLYWYRQTLGQGPEFLTYFQNEAQLEKSRLLSDRFSAERPKGSFSTLEIQRTEQGDSAMYLCASSSGTFGDYEQYFGPGTRLTVT.